This T cell receptor (beta chain) was captured in a study of blood T cell repertoires in COVID-19. Only in-frame clones appear in the TCRdb table, and some are missing; sequencing was by immunoSEQ multiplex PCR. Counted here are under 50,000 clones, 92% occurring once; the ten biggest clones make up about 12%. Trimming pared 7 bases from V and 3 bases from J, leaving 14 bases between. CDR1 and CDR2 from the germline V gene are SGHRS and YFSETQ. The CDR3 is 13 amino acids. The chain recombines TRBV5-1 with TRBJ2-7; D is perhaps TRBD2 (6 bases). The TCR comes from a human donor in a cohort sampled during active COVID-19. The sample taken for sequencing was peripheral blood. CDR3: CASSQSGGYEQYF. DNA for the CDR3: TGCGCCAGCTCTCAATCCGGGGGCTACGAGCAGTACTTC.